This T cell receptor beta chain comes out of a study of T-cell reconstitution after alpha-beta-depleted transplantation in children. A library of TCRbeta sequences, prepared with unique molecular identifiers, was generated. TCRdb recomputed calls from the PCR reads with MiXCR, one row per CDR3 protein. The sample records approximately 240,000 distinct CDR3 sequences, roughly a tenth being singletons. V lost 6 bases and J 0 bases, leaving 12 bases between the germline ends. The CDR3 is 14 amino acids. From germline, CDR1 is MNHEY and CDR2 SVGEGT. This clonotype appeared many times. Specimen: PBMCs from the stem cell graft donor, collected from the stem cell graft. The receptor comes from a human donor who donated a stem cell graft to a child with SCID. The chain joins TRBV6-2 or TRBV6-3 to TRBJ2-7; D call uncertain. Here the CDR3 reads CASSPARSSYEQYF. The DNA for the CDR3 is TGTGCCAGCAGCCCTGCCAGGAGCTCCTACGAGCAGTACTTC.